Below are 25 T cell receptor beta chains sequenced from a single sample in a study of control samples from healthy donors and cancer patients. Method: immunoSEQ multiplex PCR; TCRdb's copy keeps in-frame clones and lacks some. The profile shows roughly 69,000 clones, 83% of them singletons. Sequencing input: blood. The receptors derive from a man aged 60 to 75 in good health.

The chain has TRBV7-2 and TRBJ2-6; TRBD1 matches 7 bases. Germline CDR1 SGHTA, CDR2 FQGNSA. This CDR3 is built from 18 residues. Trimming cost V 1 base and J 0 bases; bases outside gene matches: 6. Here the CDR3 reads CASSLGFRTGSGANVLTF. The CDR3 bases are TGTGCCAGCAGCTTAGGTTTTCGGACAGGCTCTGGGGCCAACGTCCTGACTTTC.

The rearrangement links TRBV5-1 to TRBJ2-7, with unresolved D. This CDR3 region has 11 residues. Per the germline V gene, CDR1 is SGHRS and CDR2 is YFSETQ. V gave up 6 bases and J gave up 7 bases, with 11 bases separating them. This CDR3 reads CASKQDGEQYF. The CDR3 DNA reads TGCGCCAGCAAGCAAGATGGAGAGCAGTACTTC.

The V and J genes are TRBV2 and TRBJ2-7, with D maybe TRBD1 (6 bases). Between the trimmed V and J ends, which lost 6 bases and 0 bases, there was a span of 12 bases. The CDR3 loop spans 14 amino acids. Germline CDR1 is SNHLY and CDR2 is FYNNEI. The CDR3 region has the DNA TGTGCCAGCAGATTCAGGGGATCCTCCTACGAGCAGTACTTC. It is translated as CASRFRGSSYEQYF.

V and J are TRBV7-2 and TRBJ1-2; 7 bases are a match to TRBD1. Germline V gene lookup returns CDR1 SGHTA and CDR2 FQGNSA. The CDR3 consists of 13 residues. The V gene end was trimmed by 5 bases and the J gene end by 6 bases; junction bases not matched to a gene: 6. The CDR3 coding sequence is TGTGCCAGCAGCGGTGGACAGGCTCATGGCTACACCTTC. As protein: CASSGGQAHGYTF.

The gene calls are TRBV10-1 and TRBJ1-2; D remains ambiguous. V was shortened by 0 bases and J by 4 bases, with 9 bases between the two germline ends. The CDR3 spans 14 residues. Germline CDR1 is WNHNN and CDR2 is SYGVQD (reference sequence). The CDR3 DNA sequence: TGCGCCAGCAGTGAGTCGGACGGACTCTATGGCTACACCTTC. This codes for CASSESDGLYGYTF.

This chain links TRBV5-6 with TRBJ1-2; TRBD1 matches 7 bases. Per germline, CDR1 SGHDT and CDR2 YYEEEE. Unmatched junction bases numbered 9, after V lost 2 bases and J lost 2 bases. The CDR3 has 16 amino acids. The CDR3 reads CASSLRQGYNNYGYTF. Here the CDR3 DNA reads TGTGCCAGCAGCTTACGACAGGGATACAACAACTATGGCTACACCTTC.

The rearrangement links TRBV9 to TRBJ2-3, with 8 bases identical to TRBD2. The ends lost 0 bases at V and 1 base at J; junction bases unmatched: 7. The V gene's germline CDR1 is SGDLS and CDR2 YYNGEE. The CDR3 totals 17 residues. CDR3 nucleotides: TGTGCCAGCAGCGTAGCTCTAACTAGCGGCCGCACAGATACGCAGTATTTT. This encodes CASSVALTSGRTDTQYF.

Written as DNA, the CDR3 is TGTGCCAGCAGCTCGGACAGGGAAAATCAGCCCCAGCATTTT. This encodes CASSSDRENQPQHF. V is TRBV5-6 and J is TRBJ1-5, with TRBD1 matching 8 bases. Trimming removed 3 bases from V and 4 bases from J; junction bases left unmatched: 3. This CDR3 spans 14 amino acids. Germline-derived CDR1 and CDR2 are SGHDT and YYEEEE.

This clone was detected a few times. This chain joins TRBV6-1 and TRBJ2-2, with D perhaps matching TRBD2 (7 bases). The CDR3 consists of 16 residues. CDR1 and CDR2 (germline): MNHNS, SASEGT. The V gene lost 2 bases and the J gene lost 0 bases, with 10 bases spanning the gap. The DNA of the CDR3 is TGTGCCAGCAGTGAAAGGGGGGGCGCGAACACCGGGGAGCTGTTTTTT. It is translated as CASSERGGANTGELFF.

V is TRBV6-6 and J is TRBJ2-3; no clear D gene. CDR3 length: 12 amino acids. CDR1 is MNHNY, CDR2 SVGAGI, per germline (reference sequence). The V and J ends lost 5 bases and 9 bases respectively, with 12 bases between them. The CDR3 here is CASSPPVDTQYF. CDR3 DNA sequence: TGTGCCAGCAGTCCCCCCGTGGACACGCAGTATTTT.

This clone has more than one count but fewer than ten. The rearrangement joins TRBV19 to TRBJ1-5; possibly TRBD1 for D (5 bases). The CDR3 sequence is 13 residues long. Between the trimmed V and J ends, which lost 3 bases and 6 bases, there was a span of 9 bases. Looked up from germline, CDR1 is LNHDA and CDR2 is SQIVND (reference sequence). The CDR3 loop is CASSIGGGQPQHF. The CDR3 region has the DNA TGTGCCAGTAGTATCGGGGGGGGTCAGCCCCAGCATTTT.

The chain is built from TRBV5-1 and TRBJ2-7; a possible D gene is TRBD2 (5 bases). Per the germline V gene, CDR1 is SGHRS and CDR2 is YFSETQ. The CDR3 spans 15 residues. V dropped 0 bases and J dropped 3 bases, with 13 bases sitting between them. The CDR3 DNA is TGCGCCAGCAGCTTGGAAGGAGGACGATACTACGAGCAGTACTTC. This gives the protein CASSLEGGRYYEQYF.

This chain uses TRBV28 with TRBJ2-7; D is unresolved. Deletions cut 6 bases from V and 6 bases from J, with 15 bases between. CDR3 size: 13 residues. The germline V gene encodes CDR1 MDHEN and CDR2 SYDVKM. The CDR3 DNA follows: TGTGCCAGCAGCCTATTGAAGAACGGCGAGCAGTACTTC. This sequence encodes CASSLLKNGEQYF. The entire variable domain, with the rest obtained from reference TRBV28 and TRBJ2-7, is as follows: DVKVTQSSRYLVKRTGEKVFLECVQDMDHENMFWYRQDPGLGLRLIYFSYDVKMKEKGDIPEGYSVSREKKERFSLILESASTNQTSMYLCASSLLKNGEQYFGPGTRLTVT.

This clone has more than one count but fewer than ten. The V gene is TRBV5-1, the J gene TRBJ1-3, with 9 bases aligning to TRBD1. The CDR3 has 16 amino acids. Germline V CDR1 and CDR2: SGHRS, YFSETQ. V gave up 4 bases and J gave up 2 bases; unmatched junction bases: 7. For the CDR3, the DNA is TGCGCCAGCAGCCCAGGACAGGGGCGACCTGGAAACACCATATATTTT. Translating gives CASSPGQGRPGNTIYF.

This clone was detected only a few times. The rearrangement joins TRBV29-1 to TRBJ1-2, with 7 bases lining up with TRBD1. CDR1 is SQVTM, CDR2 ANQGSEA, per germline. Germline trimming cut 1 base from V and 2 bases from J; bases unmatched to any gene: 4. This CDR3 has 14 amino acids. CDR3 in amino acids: CSVEGGTDNYGYTF. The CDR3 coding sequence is TGCAGCGTTGAAGGGGGGACAGACAACTATGGCTACACCTTC.

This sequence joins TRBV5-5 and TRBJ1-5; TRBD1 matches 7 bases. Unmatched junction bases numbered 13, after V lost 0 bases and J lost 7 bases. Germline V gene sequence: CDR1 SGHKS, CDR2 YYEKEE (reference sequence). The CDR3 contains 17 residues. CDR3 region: CASSLGDLTGVGQPQHF. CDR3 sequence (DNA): TGTGCCAGCAGCTTGGGTGACCTAACAGGGGTTGGGCAGCCCCAGCATTTT.

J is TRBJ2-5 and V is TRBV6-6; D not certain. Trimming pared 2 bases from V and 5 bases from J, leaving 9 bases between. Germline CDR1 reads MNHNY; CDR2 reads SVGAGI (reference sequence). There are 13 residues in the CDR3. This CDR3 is CASSYPAEETQYF. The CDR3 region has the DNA TGTGCCAGCAGTTACCCGGCCGAGGAGACCCAGTACTTC.

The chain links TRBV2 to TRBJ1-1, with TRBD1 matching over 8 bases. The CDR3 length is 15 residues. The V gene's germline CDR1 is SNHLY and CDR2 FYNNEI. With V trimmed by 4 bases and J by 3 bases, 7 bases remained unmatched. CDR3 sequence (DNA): TGTGCCAGCAGTGCGCAGGACAGGGTTTACACTGAAGCTTTCTTT. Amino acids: CASSAQDRVYTEAFF. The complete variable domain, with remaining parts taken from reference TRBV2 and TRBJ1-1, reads EPEVTQTPSHQVTQMGQEVILRCVPISNHLYFYWYRQILGQKVEFLVSFYNNEISEKSEIFDDQFSVERPDGSNFTLKIRSTKLEDSAMYFCASSAQDRVYTEAFFGQGTRLTVV.

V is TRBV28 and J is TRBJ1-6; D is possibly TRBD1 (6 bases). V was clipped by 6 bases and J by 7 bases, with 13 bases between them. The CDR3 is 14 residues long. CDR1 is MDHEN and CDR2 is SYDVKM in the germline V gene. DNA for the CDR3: TGTGCCAGCAGACAACAGGGAGGGAATTCACCCCTCCACTTT. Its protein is CASRQQGGNSPLHF.

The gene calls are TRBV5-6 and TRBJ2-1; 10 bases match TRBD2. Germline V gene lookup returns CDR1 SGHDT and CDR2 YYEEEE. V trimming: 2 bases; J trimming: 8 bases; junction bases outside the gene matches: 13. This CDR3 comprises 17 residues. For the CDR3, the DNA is TGTGCCAGCAGCTTCGGACTAGCGGAAGGAGGGGTGGATGAGCAGTTCTTC. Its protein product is CASSFGLAEGGVDEQFF.

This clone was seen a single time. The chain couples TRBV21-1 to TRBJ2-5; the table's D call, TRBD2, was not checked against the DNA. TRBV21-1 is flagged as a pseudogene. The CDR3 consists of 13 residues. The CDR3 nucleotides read TGTGCCAGCAGCAAATCCCTAATAGAGACCCAGTACTTC. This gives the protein CASSKSLIETQYF.

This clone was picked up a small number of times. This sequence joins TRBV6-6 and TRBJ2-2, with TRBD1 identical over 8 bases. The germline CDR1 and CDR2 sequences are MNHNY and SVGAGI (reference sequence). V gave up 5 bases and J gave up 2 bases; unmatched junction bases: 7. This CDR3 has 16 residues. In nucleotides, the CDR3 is TGTGCCAGCAGTCCTTCGACAGGGGCCAACACCGGGGAGCTGTTTTTT. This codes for CASSPSTGANTGELFF.

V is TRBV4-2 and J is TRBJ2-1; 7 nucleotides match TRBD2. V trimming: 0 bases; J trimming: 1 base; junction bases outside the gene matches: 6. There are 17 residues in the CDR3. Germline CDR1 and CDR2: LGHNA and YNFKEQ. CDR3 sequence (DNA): TGTGCCAGCAGCCAAGATTATGGCGGGAGTTCCTACAATGAGCAGTTCTTC. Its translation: CASSQDYGGSSYNEQFF.

In DNA, the CDR3 is TGTGCCTGGAGTGTACTCAGGGGGGGAGAGCAGTACTTC. This codes for CAWSVLRGGEQYF. The V and J genes are TRBV30 and TRBJ2-7; D may match TRBD1 or TRBD2 (7 bases each). V lost 0 bases and J lost 7, with 13 bases in between. Germline-derived CDR1 and CDR2 are GTSNPN and SVGIG (reference sequence). CDR3 size: 13 residues.

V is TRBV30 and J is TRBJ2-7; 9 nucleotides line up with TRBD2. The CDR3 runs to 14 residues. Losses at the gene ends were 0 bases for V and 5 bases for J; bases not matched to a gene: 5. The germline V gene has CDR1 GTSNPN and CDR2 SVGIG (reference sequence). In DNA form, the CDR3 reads TGTGCCTGGAGTGTACCTAGCGGGACACACGAGCAGTACTTC. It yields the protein CAWSVPSGTHEQYF.